The 7 T cell receptor beta chains reported below all come from one sample, sequenced in a study of T cell changes during pregnancy in multiple sclerosis. The table came from immunoSEQ multiplex PCR; TCRdb's copy has only in-frame clones and leaves some out. The sample yields roughly 40,000 clones, roughly 92% seen once. This material consisted of CD4+ T cells from peripheral blood mononuclear cells, taken before pregnancy. The receptors come from a female donor with multiple sclerosis, enrolled in a pregnancy study.

This rearrangement joins TRBV5-1 to TRBJ2-5; D is possibly TRBD2 (6 bases). CDR1 is SGHRS, CDR2 YFSETQ, per germline. Deletions cut 3 bases from V and 4 bases from J, with 13 bases between. The CDR3 extends over 14 amino acids. CDR3 nucleotide sequence: TGCGCCAGCAGCTGGACCGGGGGAGGAGAGACCCAGTACTTC. It yields the protein CASSWTGGGETQYF.

V gene TRBV19 combines with J gene TRBJ1-5; TRBD1 agrees at 9 bases. CDR3 length: 18 residues. V was pared by 6 bases and J by 6 bases, with 18 bases of the junction left unmatched. Per the germline V gene, CDR1 is LNHDA and CDR2 is SQIVND (reference sequence). CDR3 nucleotides: TGTGCCAGTAGCTCCCCGGGACAGGGAAGTATTAGGGGTCAGCCCCAGCATTTT. This gives the protein CASSSPGQGSIRGQPQHF.

The rearrangement joins TRBV5-4 to TRBJ2-2; D is possibly TRBD1 (6 bases). V was pared by 3 bases and J by 5 bases, with 11 bases between. The CDR3 totals 14 residues. The germline CDR1 and CDR2 sequences are SGHNT and YYREEE (reference sequence). The CDR3 DNA reads TGTGCCAGCAGCTACCGGGACACGACCGGGGAGCTGTTTTTT. It specifies CASSYRDTTGELFF.

The chain employs TRBV4-1 and TRBJ2-1; 7 positions match TRBD1. Losses at the gene ends were 0 bases for V and 3 bases for J; bases not matched to a gene: 2. Per germline, CDR1 MGHRA and CDR2 YSYEKL. This CDR3 has 15 amino acids. CDR3 bases: TGCGCCAGCAGCCAAGATACAGGGGACTACAATGAGCAGTTCTTC. This gives the protein CASSQDTGDYNEQFF.

V gene TRBV5-1 combines with J gene TRBJ2-2, with D possibly matching TRBD1 (6 bases). The CDR3 is 16 amino acids. Germline CDR1 and CDR2: SGHRS and YFSETQ. The V end lost 0 bases, the J end lost 5 bases, and 14 bases lay between the germline ends. In nucleotides, the CDR3 is TGCGCCAGCAGCTTGGGGGCAGGGGTCTCGACCGGGGAGCTGTTTTTT. This codes for CASSLGAGVSTGELFF.

The table lists this clone with a count of one. The chain combines TRBV7-6 with TRBJ2-2; TRBD2 matches at 10 bases. The V gene end was trimmed by 5 bases and the J gene end by 4 bases; junction bases not matched to a gene: 10. Germline V gives CDR1 SGHVS, CDR2 FNYEAQ. This CDR3 is built from 17 residues. For the CDR3, the DNA is TGTGCCAGCAGCCCGACCGGGACTAGCGTCGGCACCGGGGAGCTGTTTTTT. It encodes CASSPTGTSVGTGELFF.

The J gene is TRBJ1-2, the V gene TRBV27; a possible D gene is TRBD1 (5 bases). The germline V and J ends were trimmed by 4 bases and 6 bases, with 12 bases remaining between them. This CDR3 is 13 amino acids long. Germline V gives CDR1 MNHEY, CDR2 SMNVEV (reference sequence). The CDR3 here is CASSWSGNDGYTF. CDR3 DNA: TGTGCCAGCAGTTGGTCAGGGAATGATGGCTACACCTTC.